Following are 19 T cell receptor beta chains from one sample sequenced in a study of shared clonotypes between healthy human individuals. Assay: immunoSEQ multiplex PCR; the TCRdb copy retains only in-frame clones and omits some. This sample has around 600,000 clones, with around 97% found just once. Sequencing was carried out using naive CD4+ T cells sorted from blood. Subset described: CD45RA+ positively selected. The receptors here all came from a woman younger than 45 in good health.

V and J are TRBV11-3 and TRBJ2-7, with D tentatively TRBD2 (6 bases). V dropped 5 bases and J dropped 6 bases, with 11 bases sitting between them. The germline V gene has CDR1 SGHNT and CDR2 YENEEA. CDR3 length equals 12 residues. In DNA, the CDR3 is TGTGCCAGCAGCCAGCGGACTACCGAGCAGTACTTC. Protein product: CASSQRTTEQYF.

The V gene is TRBV28, the J gene TRBJ1-6; no definite D call. The germline V gene has CDR1 MDHEN and CDR2 SYDVKM. Trimming stripped 7 bases from V and 7 bases from J, with 11 bases between. The CDR3 runs to 13 residues. CDR3: CASNNIGNSPLHF. DNA for the CDR3: TGTGCCAGCAACAACATTGGGAATTCACCCCTCCACTTT. Filled out from reference TRBV28 and TRBJ1-6, the complete variable domain reads DVKVTQSSRYLVKRTGEKVFLECVQDMDHENMFWYRQDPGLGLRLIYFSYDVKMKEKGDIPEGYSVSREKKERFSLILESASTNQTSMYLCASNNIGNSPLHFGNGTRLTVT.

The chain has TRBV4-2 and TRBJ2-3; D unclear. V lost 2 bases, J lost 7 bases, and 16 bases lay in between. This CDR3 has 15 residues. Germline lookup yields CDR1 LGHNA and CDR2 YNFKEQ. The CDR3 here is CASSQPQRVLYTQYF. The DNA for the CDR3 is TGTGCCAGCAGCCAACCTCAGAGAGTCTTATATACGCAGTATTTT.

This sequence joins TRBV2 and TRBJ2-5; 7 bases align to TRBD1. The length of the CDR3 is 16 residues. The germline V gene encodes CDR1 SNHLY and CDR2 FYNNEI. The trim removed 4 bases at V and 5 bases at J, leaving 13 bases unmatched. CDR3: CASSGGRGLSLETQYF. CDR3 nucleotides: TGTGCCAGCAGTGGTGGCAGGGGGTTATCTCTCGAGACCCAGTACTTC.

The chain employs TRBV7-8 and TRBJ2-4; TRBD2 is a possible D gene (6 bases). The V gene lost 2 bases and the J gene lost 7 bases, with 18 bases spanning the gap. This CDR3 has 16 residues. Germline-derived CDR1 and CDR2 are SGHVS and FQNEAQ. CDR3 bases: TGTGCCAGCAGCTTAAGCGGGCGGACCCTGGGCAACATTCAGTACTTC. It is translated as CASSLSGRTLGNIQYF.

This clone appeared a single time. The chain is built from TRBV7-7 and TRBJ2-1; D is uncertain. The CDR3 consists of 16 residues. The V end lost 1 base, the J end lost 0 bases, and 10 bases lay between the germline ends. Germline CDR1 and CDR2: SSHAT and FNYEAQ (reference sequence). DNA for the CDR3: TGTGCCAGCAGCTTAGGACTCCCAAGCTCCTACAATGAGCAGTTCTTC. This sequence encodes CASSLGLPSSYNEQFF.

The rearrangement joins TRBV9 to TRBJ2-1; D call uncertain. Trimming removed 0 bases from V and 5 bases from J, with 6 bases in between. The germline V gene encodes CDR1 SGDLS and CDR2 YYNGEE. The CDR3 is 13 residues long. CDR3 residues: CASSVATNNEQFF. In DNA form, the CDR3 reads TGTGCCAGCAGCGTAGCCACCAACAATGAGCAGTTCTTC.

The chain combines TRBV5-4 with TRBJ2-5, with 7 bases lining up with TRBD2. Germline V CDR1 and CDR2: SGHNT, YYREEE (reference sequence). J gave up 3 bases and V 5 bases, and 7 bases lay outside the gene matches. There are 14 residues in the CDR3. The CDR3: CASRPVGGEETQYF. As DNA, the CDR3 is TGTGCCAGCAGACCAGTGGGAGGGGAAGAGACCCAGTACTTC.

This sequence joins TRBV11-2 and TRBJ2-4; D not certain. The length of the CDR3 is 15 residues. CDR1 and CDR2 (germline): SGHAT, FQNNGV. The germline V and J ends were trimmed by 1 base and 0 bases, with 7 bases remaining between them. CDR3 residues: CASSLGALAKNIQYF. For the CDR3, the DNA is TGTGCCAGCAGCTTAGGGGCACTAGCCAAAAACATTCAGTACTTC.

This chain links TRBV7-2 with TRBJ2-6; D perhaps matches TRBD1 (5 bases). V was cut by 5 bases and J by 1 base, with 9 bases left in between. CDR3 length: 15 residues. CDR1 is SGHTA and CDR2 is FQGNSA in the germline V gene. The CDR3 DNA reads TGTGCCAGCAGCATCCAGGGTTCTGGGGCCAACGTCCTGACTTTC. Residues: CASSIQGSGANVLTF.

V is TRBV29-1 and J is TRBJ1-1; a possible D gene is TRBD1 (6 bases). The CDR3 has 13 residues. Trimming pared 7 bases from V and 2 bases from J, leaving 14 bases between. Germline CDR1 and CDR2: SQVTM and ANQGSEA. Here the CDR3 reads CSARGQLNTEAFF. In nucleotides, the CDR3 is TGCAGCGCCCGAGGACAGCTCAACACTGAAGCTTTCTTT.

The chain uses TRBV5-1 and TRBJ2-5; 8 bases match TRBD1. Germline CDR1 is SGHRS and CDR2 is YFSETQ. The CDR3 covers 17 residues. The J segment lost 3 bases and the V segment lost 0 bases, leaving 10 bases of the junction unmatched. In DNA form, the CDR3 reads TGCGCCAGCAGCTTGGTTAAAGGACAGGGAATAAAAGAGACCCAGTACTTC. Amino acid sequence: CASSLVKGQGIKETQYF. Together with reference TRBV5-1 and TRBJ2-5, the CDR3 gives the full variable domain: KAGVTQTPRYLIKTRGQQVTLSCSPISGHRSVSWYQQTPGQGLQFLFEYFSETQRNKGNFPGRFSGRQFSNSRSEMNVSTLELGDSALYLCASSLVKGQGIKETQYFGPGTRLLVL.

This rearrangement joins TRBV30 to TRBJ2-1, with 8 bases that match TRBD2. The CDR3 is 14 amino acids. Germline-derived CDR1 and CDR2 are GTSNPN and SVGIG (reference sequence). The ends lost 8 bases at V and 2 bases at J; junction bases unmatched: 8. The CDR3, as DNA: TGTGCCGGAGGAACTAGCGGTGCCTACAATGAGCAGTTCTTC. Translated, it gives CAGGTSGAYNEQFF. The full variable domain, rest sourced from reference TRBV30 and TRBJ2-1, is SQTIHQWPATLVQPVGSPLSLECTVEGTSNPNLYWYRQAAGRGLQLLFYSVGIGQISSEVPQNLSASRPQDRQFILSSKKLLLSDSGFYLCAGGTSGAYNEQFFGPGTRLTVL.

The chain joins TRBV4-1 to TRBJ2-3, with D hard to call. CDR1 is MGHRA and CDR2 is YSYEKL in the germline V gene. The CDR3 is made up of 13 amino acids. Trimming removed 3 bases at V and 6 bases at J, with 10 bases between. CDR3 sequence reads: CASSQASPDTQYF. CDR3 bases: TGCGCCAGCAGCCAGGCCTCCCCGGATACGCAGTATTTT.

V is TRBV29-1 and J is TRBJ2-7; D unresolved. The CDR3 extends over 12 amino acids. Trimming took off 4 bases at V and 0 bases at J, with 7 bases between the two ends. Germline V gene lookup returns CDR1 SQVTM and CDR2 ANQGSEA. CDR3 in DNA: TGCAGCGTTGTCGGACCCTCCTACGAGCAGTACTTC. This encodes CSVVGPSYEQYF.

This rearrangement joins TRBV18 to TRBJ2-5; 8 positions match TRBD1. CDR3 length: 14 amino acids. Germline CDR1 reads KGHSH; CDR2 reads LQKENI. Unmatched junction bases numbered 3, after V lost 2 bases and J lost 4 bases. The CDR3 nucleotides are TGTGCCAGCTCACCAAGACAGGGGCGAGAGACCCAGTACTTC. It yields the protein CASSPRQGRETQYF. The full variable domain, rest sourced from reference TRBV18 and TRBJ2-5, is NAGVMQNPRHLVRRRGQEARLRCSPMKGHSHVYWYRQLPEEGLKFMVYLQKENIIDESGMPKERFSAEFPKEGPSILRIQQVVRGDSAAYFCASSPRQGRETQYFGPGTRLLVL.

The chain is built from TRBV4-1 and TRBJ1-2, with D possibly matching TRBD1 (5 bases). The V gene lost 5 bases and the J gene lost 6 bases, with 16 bases spanning the gap. This CDR3 contains 14 residues. Looked up from germline, CDR1 is MGHRA and CDR2 is YSYEKL. The CDR3 here is CASSSPRQTNGYTF. In DNA, the CDR3 is TGCGCCAGCAGCTCACCCCGACAGACTAATGGCTACACCTTC.

The chain carries TRBV28 and TRBJ1-4; a weak D match, TRBD1 (5 bases). Looked up from germline, CDR1 is MDHEN and CDR2 is SYDVKM. V was trimmed by 7 bases and J by 8 bases, leaving 20 bases between them. This CDR3 spans 15 amino acids. In DNA form, the CDR3 reads TGTGCCAGCACACCCCAGTGGGGCAGGAGGGAAAAACTGTTTTTT. Amino acid sequence: CASTPQWGRREKLFF. The variable domain in full, with the rest retrieved from reference TRBV28 and TRBJ1-4, is DVKVTQSSRYLVKRTGEKVFLECVQDMDHENMFWYRQDPGLGLRLIYFSYDVKMKEKGDIPEGYSVSREKKERFSLILESASTNQTSMYLCASTPQWGRREKLFFGSGTQLSVL.

The gene calls are TRBV4-1 and TRBJ2-7, with TRBD2 identical over 7 bases. Germline lookup yields CDR1 MGHRA and CDR2 YSYEKL. This CDR3 has 13 amino acids. The V segment lost 10 bases and the J segment 4 bases; nucleotides outside the gene matches: 10. CDR3 residues: CATGRPDSYEQYF. DNA for the CDR3: TGCGCCACCGGGAGGCCAGACTCGTACGAGCAGTACTTC.